The clone carrying this T cell receptor beta chain was recorded at least ten times. Its antigen is still unknown. This record belongs to a study of neurological immune-mediated disorders. Study results and limitations: None of the CDR3 amino acid sequences found in expanded clones was shared across subjects. This suggests that the TCR-beta repertoires were private in all groups. Multiple sclerosis, the disease with the least TCR clonal expansion, fell below healthy controls, whereas HTLV-1-associated myelopathy showed the most.

The controls, all healthy individuals, were blood bank volunteers in Maryland, USA. The unsorted libraries were prepared from 2 million PBMCs (stored at -80 C). Via MiXCR, TCRdb re-called the 5' RACE reads, giving one row per CDR3 protein. The sample lists about 28,000 distinct CDR3 sequences, about 12% occurring once. V gave up 1 base and J gave up 3 bases, with 14 bases separating them. The CDR3 runs 16 residues. Germline V lookup: CDR1 SGHTA, CDR2 FQGNSA. The sequence derives from an older woman in good health. Specimen: PBMCs. The V call is TRBV7-2, the J call TRBJ2-3; maybe TRBD2 (6 bases). The CDR3 sequence: CASSLVEGGATDTQYF. In nucleotides, the CDR3 is TGTGCCAGCAGCTTAGTAGAGGGCGGGGCAACAGATACGCAGTATTTT.